Listed here are 17 T cell receptor beta chains from one sample, sequenced in a study of naive and memory T cell subsets. Four PCR rounds used nested alpha and beta constant region primers plus the SP2 primer. TCRdb reprocessed the UMI-ligation and nested PCR reads with MiXCR, giving one entry per CDR3 protein. This sample carries over 11,000 distinct CDR3 sequences, 4.5% to 6.5% of them seen once, and the ten largest clones take less than 9%. Treatment reported: skin biopsy from PPD injection site in Mantoux-positive individual. TCR cDNA received a 3' ligated oligonucleotide that carried a UMI. The input for sequencing was skin, taken from a tuberculin skin test site. These receptors were obtained from an adult in good health.

This clonotype was counted a few times. This may be a read error, as it is one base from a much larger clone. The chain uses TRBV7-2 and TRBJ2-4; D is unclear. This CDR3 is built from 16 residues. The V gene's germline CDR1 is SGHTA and CDR2 FQGNSA. In DNA form, the CDR3 reads TGTGCCAGCAGCTTAGGTGGGCCAAGCGCCAAAAACATGCAGTACTTC. It translates to CASSLGGPSAKNMQYF.

By share, this clonotype counts as medium-sized (0.01 to 0.1%). The V call is TRBV28, the J call TRBJ1-6; D is unclear. This CDR3 contains 15 residues. V lost 4 bases and J lost 5, with 12 bases in between. Per germline, CDR1 MDHEN and CDR2 SYDVKM. The CDR3 nucleotides are TGTGCCAGCAGTTCAGTGGTACGGAATAATTCACCCCTCCACTTT. Amino acids: CASSSVVRNNSPLHF.

This clonotype was seen repeatedly, ten times or more. The V gene is TRBV7-2, the J gene TRBJ2-7; D is uncertain. V shed 1 base and J shed 7 bases, with 17 bases lying between them. Germline V gene sequence: CDR1 SGHTA, CDR2 FQGNSA. The CDR3 has 15 amino acids. CDR3 in amino acids: CASSLDWVTHREQYF. CDR3 DNA sequence: TGTGCCAGCAGCTTAGATTGGGTTACCCACCGAGAGCAGTACTTC.

By share of the sample, this clonotype is medium-sized. V and J are TRBV3-1 and TRBJ2-7, with no clear D. The CDR3 spans 14 residues. Looked up from germline, CDR1 is LGHDT and CDR2 is YNNKEL (reference sequence). Deletions cut 0 bases from V and 4 bases from J, with 10 bases between. The CDR3 nucleotides are TGTGCCAGCAGCCAAGATTCGGCAGCATACGAGCAGTACTTC. Translation: CASSQDSAAYEQYF.

This clonotype occurred a few times. Since a much larger clone is just one base distant, this may be a read error. This chain joins TRBV7-9 and TRBJ2-3; D is perhaps TRBD2 (7 bases). The V and J ends lost 5 bases and 1 base respectively, with 22 bases between them. Germline V gives CDR1 SEHNR, CDR2 FQNEAQ (reference sequence). The CDR3 is made up of 18 amino acids. CDR3 in amino acids: CASSPRGGRAGRTDTQYF. CDR3 DNA: TGTGCCAGCAGCCCTAGGGGGGGGCGTGCGGGGCGCACAGATACGCAGTATTTT.

In DNA, the CDR3 is TGTGCCAGCAGCGAACGACCGGGACAGCCTTATGGCTACACCTTC. Its protein is CASSERPGQPYGYTF. The chain links TRBV7-6 to TRBJ1-2, with TRBD1 matching over 7 bases. The CDR3 extends over 15 amino acids. Germline V gene sequence: CDR1 SGHVS, CDR2 FNYEAQ. After removal of 5 bases from V and 5 bases from J, the junction contained 11 bases not matched to a gene. Full variable domain (remainder filled in from reference TRBV7-6 and TRBJ1-2): GAGVSQSPRYKVTKRGQDVALRCDPISGHVSLYWYRQALGQGPEFLTYFNYEAQQDKSGLPNDRFSAERPEGSISTLTIQRTEQRDSAMYRCASSERPGQPYGYTFGSGTRLTVV.

The rearrangement joins TRBV7-6 to TRBJ1-2; D uncertain. Per the germline V gene, CDR1 is SGHVS and CDR2 is FNYEAQ. The CDR3 consists of 13 residues. Between the trimmed V and J ends, which lost 4 bases and 8 bases, there was a span of 14 bases. For the CDR3, the DNA is TGTGCCAGCAGCTCCTACAGTGCAATGGGCTACACCTTC. This codes for CASSSYSAMGYTF.

This clonotype has a handful of counts. V gene TRBV4-2 combines with J gene TRBJ1-2; D call uncertain. The V gene lost 5 bases and the J gene lost 1 base, with 17 bases spanning the gap. CDR1 and CDR2 (germline): LGHNA, YNFKEQ. This CDR3 has 16 amino acids. In DNA, the CDR3 is TGTGCCAGCAGCTTCCGGACGGGAGGGAGTAACTATGGCTACACCTTC. Its translation is CASSFRTGGSNYGYTF.

This clonotype was observed at least ten times. This chain joins TRBV18 and TRBJ2-1; tentatively, D is TRBD1 or TRBD2 (5 bases each). The germline CDR1 and CDR2 sequences are KGHSH and LQKENI. Trimming removed 2 bases at V and 8 bases at J, with 22 bases between. CDR3 length equals 17 residues. CDR3 amino acids: CASSPILSNWGFYEQFF. CDR3 nucleotide sequence: TGTGCCAGCTCACCAATCTTGTCCAACTGGGGGTTTTATGAGCAGTTCTTC. Full variable domain (remainder filled in from reference TRBV18 and TRBJ2-1): NAGVMQNPRHLVRRRGQEARLRCSPMKGHSHVYWYRQLPEEGLKFMVYLQKENIIDESGMPKERFSAEFPKEGPSILRIQQVVRGDSAAYFCASSPILSNWGFYEQFFGPGTRLTVL.

A remark on this clonotype: This may stem from a read error, because a much larger clone lies one nucleotide away. The chain couples TRBV7-2 to TRBJ2-5, with 8 bases aligning to TRBD2. This CDR3 comprises 15 residues. The germline V gene encodes CDR1 SGHTA and CDR2 FQGNSA. CDR3 loop: CANSLDPGTRETQYF. In DNA form, the CDR3 reads TGTGCCAACAGCCTGGATCCCGGGACTAGAGAGACCCAGTACTTC. The full variable domain, with the rest looked up from reference TRBV7-2 and TRBJ2-5, is GAGVSQSPSNKVTEKGKDVELRCDPISGHTALYWYRQSLGQGLEFLIYFQGNSAPDKSGLPSDRFSAERTGGSVSTLTIQRTQQEDSAVYLCANSLDPGTRETQYFGPGTRLLVL.

In this sample, this clonotype turned up many times. The chain is built from TRBV3-1 and TRBJ1-4; D gene unclear. Trimming pared 4 bases from V and 5 bases from J, leaving 8 bases between. Per the germline V gene, CDR1 is LGHDT and CDR2 is YNNKEL (reference sequence). There are 13 residues in the CDR3. CDR3 nucleotides: TGTGCCAGCAGCCGTTGGGGAAATGAAAAACTGTTTTTT. Amino acids: CASSRWGNEKLFF.

This clonotype was found many times. The CDR3 loop reads CASSFFGLNTEAFF. The DNA for the CDR3 is TGTGCCAGCAGTTTTTTTGGGCTGAACACTGAAGCTTTCTTT. The J gene is TRBJ1-1, the V gene TRBV12-3 or TRBV12-4; D unclear. This CDR3 contains 14 residues. Trimming left V 3 bases short and J 0 bases short, with 8 bases between.

By sample fraction, this clonotype is medium-sized. The chain joins TRBV6-5 to TRBJ2-7; D might be TRBD2 (6 bases). This CDR3 is built from 13 residues. CDR1 and CDR2 from the germline V gene are MNHEY and SVGAGI. V lost 4 bases to trimming and J lost 5 bases, with 12 bases between them. CDR3 in DNA: TGTGCCAGCAGTTCCAGACTAGGAGACGAGCAGTACTTC. Translating it yields CASSSRLGDEQYF.

Ten or more counts support this clonotype. The rearrangement joins TRBV20-1 to TRBJ2-5; 9 nucleotides agree with TRBD1. This CDR3 has 13 amino acids. The V gene's germline CDR1 is DFQATT and CDR2 SNEGSKA (reference sequence). V shed 6 bases and J 5 bases; nucleotides not matched to a gene: 7. CDR3: CSARRDRDETQYF. The CDR3 DNA sequence: TGCAGTGCCAGAAGGGACAGGGACGAGACCCAGTACTTC.

About this clonotype: A much larger clonotype is one base distant, so this may be a read error. It is unclear where the CDR3 begins or ends on the DNA, so no DNA is shown, and the CDR3 is as TCRdb lists it. V is TRBV7-2 and J is TRBJ1-5; the DNA was not compared with TRBD1, the D call given in the table. A total of 13 residues make up the CDR3, ends included. CDR1 and CDR2 (germline): SGHTA, FQGNSA. CDR3: CASSYNPVLHQHF.

This rearrangement joins TRBV5-4 to TRBJ2-3, with a weak D call TRBD2 (5 bases). Germline V gene lookup returns CDR1 SGHNT and CDR2 YYREEE (reference sequence). The CDR3 length is 17 residues. The V end lost 0 bases, the J end lost 6 bases, and 20 bases lay between the germline ends. The chain's CDR3 is CASSLVNDYTLSDTQYF. The DNA for the CDR3 is TGTGCCAGCAGCTTGGTTAATGACTACACTTTGTCTGATACGCAGTATTTT.

The V gene is TRBV5-1, the J gene TRBJ2-4; D assignment may be TRBD1 or TRBD2 (6 bases each). The germline V and J ends were trimmed by 2 bases and 7 bases, with 7 bases remaining between them. The CDR3 sequence is 12 residues long. Germline CDR1 and CDR2: SGHRS and YFSETQ. For the CDR3, the DNA is TGCGCCAGCAGCTTAGGGGGGAACATTCAGTACTTC. Protein product: CASSLGGNIQYF.